These 5 T cell receptor beta chains came from one sample sequenced in a study of shared clonotypes between healthy human individuals. Data came from immunoSEQ multiplex PCR; TCRdb stores just in-frame clones and leaves some out. This table holds some 510,000 clones, 70% to 80% found once. The specimen was PBMCs. The source is a woman aged 40 to 49 in good health. Some clones in this sample may be carry-over from other donors' samples.

This chain connects TRBV7-2 to TRBJ2-1; D not certain. Looked up from germline, CDR1 is SGHTA and CDR2 is FQGNSA. The ends were cut back, 5 bases at V and 4 bases at J, with 9 bases in the middle. The CDR3 spans 13 residues. The CDR3 region has the DNA TGTGCCAGCAGCGCACAAATGTACAATGAGCAGTTCTTC. Amino acid sequence: CASSAQMYNEQFF.

The chain links TRBV6-1 to TRBJ1-5; 11 positions match TRBD1. J lost 12 bases, V lost 0 bases, and 4 bases had no gene match. The CDR3 spans 14 residues. Germline V gene data show CDR1 as MNHNS and CDR2 as SASEGT. The CDR3 DNA reads TGTGCCAGCAGTGAAGCCCCCGGGACAGGGGGCCAGCATTTT. It encodes CASSEAPGTGGQHF.

This chain joins TRBV7-2 and TRBJ1-5; D is perhaps TRBD1 (5 bases). The germline gives CDR1 SGHTA, CDR2 FQGNSA. V gave up 1 base and J gave up 4 bases, with 14 bases separating them. CDR3 length equals 16 residues. The CDR3 loop is CASSLEGVGGNQPQHF. The DNA for the CDR3 is TGTGCCAGCAGCTTAGAAGGGGTGGGGGGGAATCAGCCCCAGCATTTT.

As to this clone: This could be a read error, since a much larger clone is one nucleotide away. This same CDR3 is encoded by further DNA sequences in the sample. The rearrangement uses TRBV19 and TRBJ2-7; 8 bases align to TRBD2. Looked up from germline, CDR1 is LNHDA and CDR2 is SQIVND (reference sequence). V trimming: 6 bases; J trimming: 3 bases; junction bases outside the gene matches: 10. This CDR3 has 15 residues. The CDR3 region is CASRARAGGFYEQYF. For the CDR3, the DNA is TGTGCCAGTAGGGCAAGGGCGGGAGGTTTCTACGAGCAGTACTTC. The full variable domain, with the rest looked up from reference TRBV19 and TRBJ2-7, is DGGITQSPKYLFRKEGQNVTLSCEQNLNHDAMYWYRQDPGQGLRLIYYSQIVNDFQKGDIAEGYSVSREKKESFPLTVTSAQKNPTAFYLCASRARAGGFYEQYFGPGTRLTVT.

At least ten counts were recorded for this clone. V usage is TRBV19 and J usage is TRBJ2-3; possible D gene TRBD1, 5 bases. This CDR3 is 14 amino acids long. Germline CDR1 and CDR2: LNHDA and SQIVND (reference sequence). The V end was cut by 4 bases, the J end by 1 base, with 9 bases between. Here the CDR3 DNA reads TGTGCCAGTAGTACCAGGGTAGGCACAGATACGCAGTATTTT. This codes for CASSTRVGTDTQYF.